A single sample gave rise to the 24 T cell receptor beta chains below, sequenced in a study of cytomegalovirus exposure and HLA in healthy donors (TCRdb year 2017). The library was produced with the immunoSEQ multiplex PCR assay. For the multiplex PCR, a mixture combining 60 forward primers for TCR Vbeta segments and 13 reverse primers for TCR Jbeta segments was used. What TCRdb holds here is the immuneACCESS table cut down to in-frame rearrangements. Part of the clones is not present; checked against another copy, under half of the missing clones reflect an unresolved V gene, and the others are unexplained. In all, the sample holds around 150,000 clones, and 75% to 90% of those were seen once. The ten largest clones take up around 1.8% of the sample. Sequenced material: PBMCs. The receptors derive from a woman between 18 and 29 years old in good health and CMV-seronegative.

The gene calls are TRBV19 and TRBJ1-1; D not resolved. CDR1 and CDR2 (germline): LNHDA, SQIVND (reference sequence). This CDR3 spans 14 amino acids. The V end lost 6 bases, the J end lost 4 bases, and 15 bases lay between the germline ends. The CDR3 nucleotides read TGTGCCAGTAGCGTCGCCGAGGGTGCCACTGAAGCTTTCTTT. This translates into CASSVAEGATEAFF. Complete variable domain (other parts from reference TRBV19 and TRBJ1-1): DGGITQSPKYLFRKEGQNVTLSCEQNLNHDAMYWYRQDPGQGLRLIYYSQIVNDFQKGDIAEGYSVSREKKESFPLTVTSAQKNPTAFYLCASSVAEGATEAFFGQGTRLTVV.

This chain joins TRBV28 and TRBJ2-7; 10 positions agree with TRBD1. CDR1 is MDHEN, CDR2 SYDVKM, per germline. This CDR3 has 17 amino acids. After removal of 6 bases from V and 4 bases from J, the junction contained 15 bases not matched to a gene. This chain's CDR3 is CASSHNNRRQGAYEQYF. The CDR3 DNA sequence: TGTGCCAGCAGCCACAATAATCGAAGACAGGGGGCTTACGAGCAGTACTTC.

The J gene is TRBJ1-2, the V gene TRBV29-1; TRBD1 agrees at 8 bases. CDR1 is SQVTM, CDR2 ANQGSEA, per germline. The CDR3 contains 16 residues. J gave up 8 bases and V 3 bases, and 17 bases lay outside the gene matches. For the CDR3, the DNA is TGCAGCGTTGAGGCGTGGACAGGGTCGGGAGGTGGAGGCTACACCTTC. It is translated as CSVEAWTGSGGGGYTF.

The CDR3: CASSEPGRITGELFF. CDR3 DNA sequence: TGTGCCAGCAGTGAACCGGGGAGGATCACCGGGGAGCTGTTTTTT. The chain recombines TRBV6-1 with TRBJ2-2; TRBD2 might be the D (6 bases). Germline assignment: CDR1 MNHNS and CDR2 SASEGT. The CDR3 is 15 residues long. V lost 2 bases and J lost 4, with 11 bases in between.

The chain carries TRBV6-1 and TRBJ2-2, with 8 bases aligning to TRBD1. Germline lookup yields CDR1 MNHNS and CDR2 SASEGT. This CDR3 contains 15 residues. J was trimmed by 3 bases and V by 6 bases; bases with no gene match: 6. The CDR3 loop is CASSIPGQDTGELFF. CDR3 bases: TGTGCCAGCAGCATCCCGGGACAGGACACCGGGGAGCTGTTTTTT.

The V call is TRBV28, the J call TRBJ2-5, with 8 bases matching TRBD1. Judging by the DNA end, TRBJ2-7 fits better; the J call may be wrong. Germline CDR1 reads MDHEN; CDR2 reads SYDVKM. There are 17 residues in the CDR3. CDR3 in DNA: TGTGCCAGCACCTCGCCCCCGACAGGGGCGAAATCCTACGAGCAGTACTTC. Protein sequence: CASTSPPTGAKSYEQYF.

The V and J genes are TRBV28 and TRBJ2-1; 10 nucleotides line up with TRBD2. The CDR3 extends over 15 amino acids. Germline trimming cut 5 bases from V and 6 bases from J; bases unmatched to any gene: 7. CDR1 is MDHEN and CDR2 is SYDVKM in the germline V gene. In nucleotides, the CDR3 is TGTGCCAGCAGTCAACCGGGACTAGCGAGCAATGAGCAGTTCTTC. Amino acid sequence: CASSQPGLASNEQFF.

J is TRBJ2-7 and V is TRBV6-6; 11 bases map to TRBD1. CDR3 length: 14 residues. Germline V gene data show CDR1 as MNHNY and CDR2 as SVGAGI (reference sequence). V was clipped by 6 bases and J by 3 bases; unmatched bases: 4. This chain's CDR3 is CASRSGTGGYEQYF. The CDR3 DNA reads TGTGCCAGCAGGTCCGGGACAGGGGGCTACGAGCAGTACTTC.

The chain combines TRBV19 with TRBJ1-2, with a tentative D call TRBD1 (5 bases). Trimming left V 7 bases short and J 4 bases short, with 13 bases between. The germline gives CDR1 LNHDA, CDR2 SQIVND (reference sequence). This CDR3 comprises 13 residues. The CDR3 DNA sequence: TGTGCCAGTACGGTTAGGGGATTCTATGGCTACACCTTC. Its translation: CASTVRGFYGYTF.

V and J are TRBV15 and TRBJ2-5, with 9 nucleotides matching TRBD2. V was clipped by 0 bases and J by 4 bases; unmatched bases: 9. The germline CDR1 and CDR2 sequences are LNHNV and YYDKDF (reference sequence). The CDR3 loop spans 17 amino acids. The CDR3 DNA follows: TGTGCCACCAGCAGAGATCTTAGCGGGAGTTGGGGAGAGACCCAGTACTTC. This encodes CATSRDLSGSWGETQYF.

CDR3 sequence reads: CASSEVGLAGADEQYF. In DNA, the CDR3 is TGTGCCAGCAGTGAAGTAGGACTAGCGGGAGCGGACGAGCAGTACTTC. V gene TRBV6-1 combines with J gene TRBJ2-7, with 13 bases matching TRBD2. The J segment lost 5 bases and the V segment lost 1 base, leaving 5 bases of the junction unmatched. The CDR3 totals 16 residues. Germline lookup yields CDR1 MNHNS and CDR2 SASEGT.

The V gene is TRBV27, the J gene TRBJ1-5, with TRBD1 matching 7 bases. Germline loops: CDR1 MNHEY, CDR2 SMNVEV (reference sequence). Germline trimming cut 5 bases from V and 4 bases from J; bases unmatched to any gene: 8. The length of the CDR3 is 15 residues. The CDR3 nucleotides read TGTGCCAGCAGTAGCTACAGGGGACGGAATCAGCCCCAGCATTTT. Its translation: CASSSYRGRNQPQHF.

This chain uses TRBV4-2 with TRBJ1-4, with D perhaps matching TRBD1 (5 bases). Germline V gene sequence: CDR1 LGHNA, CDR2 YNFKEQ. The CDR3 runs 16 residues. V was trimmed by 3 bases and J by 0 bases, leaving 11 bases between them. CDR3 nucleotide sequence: TGTGCCAGCAGCCAGACCGGGGGGACAACTAATGAAAAACTGTTTTTT. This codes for CASSQTGGTTNEKLFF.

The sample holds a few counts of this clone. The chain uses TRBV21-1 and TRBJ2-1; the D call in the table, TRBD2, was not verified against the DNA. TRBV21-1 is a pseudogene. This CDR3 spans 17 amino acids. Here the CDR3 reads CASSKAGLAGGDNEQFF. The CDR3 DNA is TGTGCCAGCAGCAAAGCGGGACTAGCGGGGGGGGACAATGAGCAGTTCTTC.

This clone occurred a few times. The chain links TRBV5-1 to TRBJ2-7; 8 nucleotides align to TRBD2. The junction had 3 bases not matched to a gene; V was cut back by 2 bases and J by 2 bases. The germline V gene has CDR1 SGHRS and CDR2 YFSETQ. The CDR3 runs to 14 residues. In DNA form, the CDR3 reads TGCGCCAGCAGCTTAGCGGGGGAAACCTACGAGCAGTACTTC. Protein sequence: CASSLAGETYEQYF.

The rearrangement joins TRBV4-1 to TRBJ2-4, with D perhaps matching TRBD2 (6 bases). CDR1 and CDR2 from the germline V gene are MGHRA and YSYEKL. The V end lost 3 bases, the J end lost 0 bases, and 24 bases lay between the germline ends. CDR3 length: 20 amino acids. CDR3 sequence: CASSHPVGTVASKAKNIQYF. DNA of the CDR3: TGCGCCAGCAGCCACCCTGTCGGGACTGTGGCGTCTAAAGCCAAAAACATTCAGTACTTC.

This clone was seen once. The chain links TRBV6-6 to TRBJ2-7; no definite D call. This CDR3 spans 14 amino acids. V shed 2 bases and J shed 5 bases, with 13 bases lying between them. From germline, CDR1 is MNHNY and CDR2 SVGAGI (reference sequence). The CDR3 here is CASSYRRGANEQYF. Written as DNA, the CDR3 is TGTGCCAGCAGTTACCGGAGAGGTGCGAACGAGCAGTACTTC.

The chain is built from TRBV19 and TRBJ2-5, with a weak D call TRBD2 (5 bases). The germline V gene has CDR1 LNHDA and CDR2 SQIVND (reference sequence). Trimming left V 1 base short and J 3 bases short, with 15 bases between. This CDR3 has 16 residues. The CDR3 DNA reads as TGTGCCAGTAGTATAGTCGTAGGGTACGGGAAAGAGACCCAGTACTTC. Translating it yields CASSIVVGYGKETQYF.

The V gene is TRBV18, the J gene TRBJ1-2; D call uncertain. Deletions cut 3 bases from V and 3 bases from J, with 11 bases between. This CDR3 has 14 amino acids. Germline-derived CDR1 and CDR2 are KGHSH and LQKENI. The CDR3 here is CASSPRRSHYGYTF. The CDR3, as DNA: TGTGCCAGCTCACCCCGGAGGTCCCACTATGGCTACACCTTC.

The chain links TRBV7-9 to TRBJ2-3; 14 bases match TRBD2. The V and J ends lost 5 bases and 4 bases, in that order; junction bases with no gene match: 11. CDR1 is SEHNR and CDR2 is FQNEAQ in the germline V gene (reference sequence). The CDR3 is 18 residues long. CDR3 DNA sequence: TGTGCCAGCAGCCCCAGAGGGACTAGCGGGGGTTACCCAGATACGCAGTATTTT. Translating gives CASSPRGTSGGYPDTQYF.

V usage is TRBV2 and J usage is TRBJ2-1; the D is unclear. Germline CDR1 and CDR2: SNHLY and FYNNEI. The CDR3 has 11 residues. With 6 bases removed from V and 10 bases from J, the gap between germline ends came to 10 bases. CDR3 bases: TGTGCCAGCAGCCAGTCGTTGGAGCAGTTCTTC. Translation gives CASSQSLEQFF.

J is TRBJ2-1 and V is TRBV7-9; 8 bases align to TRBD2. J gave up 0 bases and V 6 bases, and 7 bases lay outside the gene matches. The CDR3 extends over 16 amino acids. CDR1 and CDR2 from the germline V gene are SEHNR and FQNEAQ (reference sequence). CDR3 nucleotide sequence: TGTGCCAGCAGACAGATAGCGGGGAGCTCCTACAATGAGCAGTTCTTC. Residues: CASRQIAGSSYNEQFF.

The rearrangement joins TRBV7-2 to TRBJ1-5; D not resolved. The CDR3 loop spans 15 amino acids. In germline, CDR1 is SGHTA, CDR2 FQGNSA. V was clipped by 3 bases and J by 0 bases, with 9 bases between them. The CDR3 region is CASSLVGDSNQPQHF. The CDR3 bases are TGTGCCAGCAGCTTGGTCGGAGATAGCAATCAGCCCCAGCATTTT.

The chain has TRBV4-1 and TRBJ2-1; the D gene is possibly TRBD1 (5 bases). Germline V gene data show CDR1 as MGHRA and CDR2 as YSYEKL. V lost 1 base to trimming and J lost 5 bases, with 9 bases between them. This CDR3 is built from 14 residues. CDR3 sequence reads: CASSQVTGNNEQFF. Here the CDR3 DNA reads TGCGCCAGCAGCCAAGTCACAGGAAACAATGAGCAGTTCTTC.